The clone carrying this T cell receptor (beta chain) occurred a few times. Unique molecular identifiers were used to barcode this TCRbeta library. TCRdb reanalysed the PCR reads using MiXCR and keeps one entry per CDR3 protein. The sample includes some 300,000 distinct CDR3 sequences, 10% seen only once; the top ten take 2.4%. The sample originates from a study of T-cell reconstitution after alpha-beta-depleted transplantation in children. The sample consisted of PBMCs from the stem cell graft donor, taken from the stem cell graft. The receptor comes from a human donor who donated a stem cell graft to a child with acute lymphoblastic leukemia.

This chain's CDR3 is CATSRPRGGGDEQYF. Here the CDR3 DNA reads TGTGCCACCAGCAGACCCCGAGGAGGGGGAGACGAGCAGTACTTC. This chain joins TRBV15 and TRBJ2-7; D assignment may be TRBD1 or TRBD2 (6 bases each). The CDR3 loop spans 15 amino acids. In germline, CDR1 is LNHNV, CDR2 YYDKDF (reference sequence). Trimming took off 2 bases at V and 5 bases at J, with 16 bases between the two ends.